This entry is about one T cell receptor (beta chain). Which antigen it targets is not known. Base qualities are not provided; no much larger clone lies one nucleotide away. These data are taken from a study of OX40 agonist ivuxolimab in advanced cancers. Looking at the study overall: The costimulatory receptor OX40 (CD134) was targeted by ivuxolimab, a fully human IgG2 agonistic monoclonal antibody. Intravenous ivuxolimab was administered to patients every 2 weeks at six dose levels: 0.01, 0.1, 0.3, 1.5, 3 and 10 mg/kg. Of the 52 patients in dose escalation, some 20 had hepatocellular carcinoma, about 15 had melanoma, 9 had renal cell carcinoma and 9 had head and neck cancer. A male proportion of roughly 80% and a mean age of 60 years, ranging from about 23 to 90, were recorded for the dose-escalation cohort. Patients were allowed to have had prior anti-PD-1, anti-PD-L1 or anti-CTLA-4 therapy, and about 40% of the dose-escalation patients had been treated with checkpoint inhibitors. Partial responses occurred in three dose-escalation patients, of whom one had hepatocellular carcinoma and two had cutaneous melanoma. Peripheral TCRbeta sequencing was intended to test whether TCR sequence diversity was altered and clonal T-cell expansion was caused by ivuxolimab. The paper covers the monotherapy dose-escalation part of the phase I ivuxolimab trial, which included N ≈ 57 patients. Overall study results and their limits: On average, CD8+ T cells showed more expanded clones than CD4+ T cells after ivuxolimab. Which antigens the clonally expanded peripheral T cells were specific for was not determined. In partial responders in the 0.1-3.0 mg/kg groups, normalized peripheral clonal expansion was found to be among the lowest, especially among CD8+ T cells. Clonal expansion of both CD4+ and CD8+ blood T cells was observed from baseline to week 6 at doses 0.1 to 3.0 mg/kg. Low levels of normalized T-cell clonal expansion were also seen in some patients who did not respond.

To sequence the TCRbeta CDR3 region, genomic DNA was isolated from the sorted cells. The immunoSEQ Assay was used to sequence the TCRbeta CDR3 regions. Not all clones reach the TCRdb copy of this immuneACCESS table, which keeps in-frame sequences only. Checked studies attribute under half of the gap to unresolved V genes and leave the rest unexplained. The sample table shows roughly 100,000 clones, and roughly nine tenths are seen once. Around 5.9% of the sample rests with the top ten. Patients with a history of autoimmune disease or receiving systemic immunosuppression were excluded from the trial. Peripheral blood for TCR sequencing was collected from all dose cohorts at baseline, on cycle 4 day 1, and on cycle 7 day 1. The samples were drawn from a first-in-human, open-label, multicenter phase I dose-escalation trial of ivuxolimab. Adults with locally advanced or metastatic melanoma, renal cell carcinoma, hepatocellular carcinoma or head and neck squamous cell carcinoma were enrolled in the trial. Before TCR sequencing, CD4+ T cells and CD8+ T cells from peripheral blood were sorted into separate populations.

This clonotype was sampled from an adult with an advanced solid tumor such as melanoma, head and neck, liver or kidney cancer. Sequencing was performed on CD4+ or CD8+ T cells sorted from blood, taken in a trial of the OX40 agonist ivuxolimab.

The CDR3 is CASSRTSGVFADTQYF. The nucleotide sequence is TGTGCCAGTAGTAGAACTAGCGGAGTGTTTGCAGATACGCAGTATTTT. The chain is made from TRBV19 and TRBJ2-3; 8 nucleotides in the junction match TRBD2. From its cysteine to its phenylalanine, the CDR3 spans 16 amino acids. Left in the record is the CDR3 DNA by itself, 48 bases read in frame from the first base. Reading the germline V gene (reference sequence) gives CDR1 LNHDA and CDR2 SQIVND. The germline V and J ends show losses of 4 bases and 4 bases respectively, and no gene match explains 10 bases of the junction.